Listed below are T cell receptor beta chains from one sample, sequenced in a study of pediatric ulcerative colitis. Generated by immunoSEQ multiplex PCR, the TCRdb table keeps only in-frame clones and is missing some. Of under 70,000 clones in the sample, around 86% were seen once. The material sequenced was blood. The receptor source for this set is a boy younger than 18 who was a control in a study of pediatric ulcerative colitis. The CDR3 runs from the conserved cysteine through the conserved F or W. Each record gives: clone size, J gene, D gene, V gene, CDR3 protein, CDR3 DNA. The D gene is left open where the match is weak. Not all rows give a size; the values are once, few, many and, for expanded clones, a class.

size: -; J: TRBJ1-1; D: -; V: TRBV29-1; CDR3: CSVGAPSQEAFF; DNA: TGCAGCGTAGGGGCACCTAGTCAAGAAGCTTTCTTT
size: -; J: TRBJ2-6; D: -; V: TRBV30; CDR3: CAWSGYSGANVLTF; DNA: TGTGCCTGGAGTGGCTACTCTGGGGCCAACGTCCTGACTTTC
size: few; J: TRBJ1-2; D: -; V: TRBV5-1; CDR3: CASSPTVALSYGYTF; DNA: TGCGCCAGCAGCCCAACGGTGGCATTAAGCTATGGCTACACCTTC
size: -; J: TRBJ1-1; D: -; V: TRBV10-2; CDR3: CASSRGMNTEAFF; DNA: TGCGCCAGCAGCCGAGGCATGAACACTGAAGCTTTCTTT
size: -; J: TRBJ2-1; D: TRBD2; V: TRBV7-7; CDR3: CASSLAAGGPPNEQFF; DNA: TGTGCTAGCAGCTTAGCAGCGGGAGGGCCTCCCAATGAGCAGTTCTTC
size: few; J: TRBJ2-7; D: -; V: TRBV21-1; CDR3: CASSLGPGYEQYF; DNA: TGTGCCAGCAGCCTCGGTCCAGGGTACGAGCAGTACTTC
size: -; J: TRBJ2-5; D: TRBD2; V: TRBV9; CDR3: CASSKGLAGGSTEETQYF; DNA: TGTGCCAGCAGCAAAGGACTAGCGGGAGGCTCGACGGAGGAGACCCAGTACTTC
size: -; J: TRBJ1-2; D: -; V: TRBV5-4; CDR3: CASSPGGYGYTF; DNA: TGTGCCAGCAGCCCGGGGGGCTATGGCTACACCTTC
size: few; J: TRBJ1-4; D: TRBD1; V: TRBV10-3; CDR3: CAIRGQGNEKLFF; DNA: TGTGCCATCAGGGGACAGGGAAATGAAAAACTGTTTTTT
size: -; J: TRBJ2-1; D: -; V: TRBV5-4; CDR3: CASSFTGNIINEQFF; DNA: TGTGCCAGCAGTTTTACGGGAAACATAATCAATGAGCAGTTCTTC
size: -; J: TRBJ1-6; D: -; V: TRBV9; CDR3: CASSAQEGNSPLHF; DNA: TGTGCCAGCAGCGCCCAAGAGGGTAATTCACCCCTCCACTTT
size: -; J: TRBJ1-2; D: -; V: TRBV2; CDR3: CASRAGVYGYTF; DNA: TGTGCCAGCAGGGCTGGCGTCTATGGCTACACCTTC
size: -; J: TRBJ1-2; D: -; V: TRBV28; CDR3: CASSATVSYGYTF; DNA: TGTGCCAGCAGCGCAACCGTGAGCTATGGCTACACCTTC
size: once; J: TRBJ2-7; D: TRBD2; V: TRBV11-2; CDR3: CASSRSGTSSYEQYF; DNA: TGTGCCAGCAGCCGGAGCGGGACGTCCTCCTACGAGCAGTACTTC
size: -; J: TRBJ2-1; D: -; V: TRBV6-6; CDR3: CASSYSDRSGHNEQFF; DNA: TGTGCCAGCAGTTACTCGGACAGAAGTGGGCACAATGAGCAGTTCTTC
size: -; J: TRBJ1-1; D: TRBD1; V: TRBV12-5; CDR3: CASGLAQGAEAFF; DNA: TGTGCTAGTGGTTTGGCCCAGGGGGCTGAAGCTTTCTTT
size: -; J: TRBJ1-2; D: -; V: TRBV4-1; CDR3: CASSQRQVSNYGYTF; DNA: TGCGCCAGCAGCCAGAGACAGGTCTCTAACTATGGCTACACCTTC
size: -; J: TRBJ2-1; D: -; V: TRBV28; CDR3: CASSHRDTPPYNEQFF; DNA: TGTGCCAGCAGCCACCGGGACACCCCTCCCTACAATGAGCAGTTCTTC
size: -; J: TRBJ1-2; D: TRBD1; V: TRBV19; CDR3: CASMSGTGGSGYTF; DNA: TGTGCCAGTATGTCAGGGACAGGGGGAAGTGGCTACACCTTC
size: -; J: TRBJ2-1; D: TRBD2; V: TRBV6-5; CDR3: CASSPGLGGGNEQFF; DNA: TGTGCCAGCAGTCCGGGACTAGGTGGGGGTAATGAGCAGTTCTTC
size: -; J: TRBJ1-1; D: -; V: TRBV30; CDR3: CAWRKGTNTEAFF; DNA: TGTGCCTGGAGGAAAGGGACGAACACTGAAGCTTTCTTT
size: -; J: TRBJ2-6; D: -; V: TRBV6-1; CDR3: CASSEDISGANVLTF; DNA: TGTGCCAGCAGTGAAGACATCTCTGGGGCCAACGTCCTGACTTTC
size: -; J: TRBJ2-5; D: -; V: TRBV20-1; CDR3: CSAEHQETQYF; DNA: TGCAGTGCTGAACACCAAGAGACCCAGTACTTC
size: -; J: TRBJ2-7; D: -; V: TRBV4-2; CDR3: CASSQDEYYEQYF; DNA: TGTGCCAGCAGCCAAGATGAGTACTACGAGCAGTACTTC
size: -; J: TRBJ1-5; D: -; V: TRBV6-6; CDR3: CASSFSNQPQHF; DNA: TGTGCCAGCAGTTTTAGCAATCAGCCCCAGCATTTT
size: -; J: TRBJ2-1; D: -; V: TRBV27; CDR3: CASKTDWADEQFF; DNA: TGTGCCAGCAAAACGGACTGGGCGGATGAGCAGTTCTTC
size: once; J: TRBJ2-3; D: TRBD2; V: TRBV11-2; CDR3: CASSFNLAGSSDTQYF; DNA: TGTGCCAGCAGCTTTAATCTAGCGGGATCATCGGATACGCAGTATTTT
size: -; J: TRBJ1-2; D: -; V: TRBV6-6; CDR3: CASSYSPATLYGYTF; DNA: TGTGCCAGCAGTTATTCCCCGGCGACACTCTATGGCTACACCTTC
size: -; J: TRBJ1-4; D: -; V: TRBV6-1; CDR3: CASNPMGFTEEKLFF; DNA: TGTGCCAGCAATCCGATGGGGTTTACCGAGGAAAAACTGTTTTTT
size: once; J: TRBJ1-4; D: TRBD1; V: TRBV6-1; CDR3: CASSEQDRGNEKLFF; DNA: TGTGCCAGCAGTGAACAGGACAGGGGCAATGAAAAACTGTTTTTT
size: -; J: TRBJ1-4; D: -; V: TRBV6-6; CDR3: CASSYSIAGQGEKLFF; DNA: TGTGCCAGCAGTTACTCGATTGCAGGGCAAGGTGAAAAACTGTTTTTT
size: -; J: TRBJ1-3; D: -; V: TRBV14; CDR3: CASSSGSGNTIYF; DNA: TGTGCCAGCAGCTCGGGCTCTGGAAACACCATATATTTT
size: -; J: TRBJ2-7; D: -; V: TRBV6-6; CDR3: CASRAFDRPSYEQYF; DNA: TGTGCCAGCAGGGCCTTCGACAGGCCCTCCTACGAGCAGTACTTC
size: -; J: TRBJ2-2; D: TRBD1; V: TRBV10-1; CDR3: CASPYQVGGQEDTGELFF; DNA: TGCGCCAGCCCCTACCAGGTAGGGGGACAGGAAGACACCGGGGAGCTGTTTTTT
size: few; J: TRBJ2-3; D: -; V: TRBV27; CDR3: CASSFMVAGTDTQYF; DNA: TGTGCCAGCAGTTTCATGGTAGCAGGGACAGATACGCAGTATTTT
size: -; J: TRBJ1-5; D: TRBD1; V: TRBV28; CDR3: CASSLFGQGQFSNQPQHF; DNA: TGTGCCAGCAGTTTATTCGGACAGGGCCAATTTAGCAATCAGCCCCAGCATTTT
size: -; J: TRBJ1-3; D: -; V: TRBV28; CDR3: CASSRRRQYF; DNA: TGTGCCAGCAGCCGACGGCGCCAGTATTTT
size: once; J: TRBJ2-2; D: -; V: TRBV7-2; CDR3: CASSLVAPYTGELFF; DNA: TGTGCCAGCAGCTTAGTTGCCCCTTACACCGGGGAGCTGTTTTTT
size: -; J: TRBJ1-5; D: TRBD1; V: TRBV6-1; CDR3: CASSARDRGRSHQPQHF; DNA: TGTGCCAGCAGTGCCCGGGACAGGGGGCGCTCCCACCAGCCCCAGCATTTT
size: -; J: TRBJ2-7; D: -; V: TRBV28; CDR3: CASSFLRVVYEQYF; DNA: TGTGCCAGCAGTTTCCTTCGGGTTGTCTACGAGCAGTACTTC
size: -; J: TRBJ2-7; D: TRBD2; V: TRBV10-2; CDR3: CASSEYGGGDYEQYF; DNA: TGCGCCAGCAGTGAATACGGGGGAGGGGACTACGAGCAGTACTTC
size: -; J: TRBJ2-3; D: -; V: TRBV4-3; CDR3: CASSHNVLDTQYF; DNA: TGCGCCAGCAGCCACAACGTATTAGATACGCAGTATTTT
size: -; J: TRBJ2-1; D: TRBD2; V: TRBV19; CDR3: CASAGTSDEGEQFF; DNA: TGTGCCAGCGCCGGGACTAGTGATGAGGGTGAGCAGTTCTTC
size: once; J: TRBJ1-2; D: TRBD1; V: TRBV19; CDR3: CASSPGQINYGYTF; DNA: TGTGCCAGTAGCCCGGGACAGATCAACTATGGCTACACCTTC
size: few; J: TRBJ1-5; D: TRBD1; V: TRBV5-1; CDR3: CASSPGTGFSNQPQHF; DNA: TGCGCCAGCAGCCCTGGGACAGGGTTTAGCAATCAGCCCCAGCATTTT
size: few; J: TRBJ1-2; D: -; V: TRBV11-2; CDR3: CASSKQAGDLYTF; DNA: TGTGCCAGCAGCAAGCAAGCGGGGGACCTCTACACCTTC
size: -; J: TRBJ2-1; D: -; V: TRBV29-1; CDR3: CSVEDLGQIYNEQFF; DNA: TGCAGCGTTGAAGATCTGGGCCAGATATACAATGAGCAGTTCTTC
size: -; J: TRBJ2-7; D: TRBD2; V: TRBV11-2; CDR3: CASSLDSTGGREQYF; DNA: TGTGCCAGCAGCTTAGATAGTACCGGCGGGAGGGAGCAGTACTTC
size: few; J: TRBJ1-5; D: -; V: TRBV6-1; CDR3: CASCSWGSNQPQHF; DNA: TGTGCCAGCTGCTCCTGGGGTAGCAATCAGCCCCAGCATTTT
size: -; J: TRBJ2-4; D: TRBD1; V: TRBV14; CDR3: CASSQDRYRGAKNIQYF; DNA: TGTGCCAGCAGCCAAGATCGATACAGGGGAGCCAAAAACATTCAGTACTTC
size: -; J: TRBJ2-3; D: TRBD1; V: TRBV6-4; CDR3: CASSDSTGGGTDTQYF; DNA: TGTGCCAGCAGTGACTCCACAGGGGGCGGGACAGATACGCAGTATTTT
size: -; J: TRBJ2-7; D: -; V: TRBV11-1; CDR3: CASSRLTEWATYEQYF; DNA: TGTGCCAGCAGCCGTCTTACAGAATGGGCCACCTACGAGCAGTACTTC
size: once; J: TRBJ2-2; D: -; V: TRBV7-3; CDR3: CASSLPGGELFF; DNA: TGTGCCAGCAGCCTCCCCGGCGGGGAGCTGTTTTTT
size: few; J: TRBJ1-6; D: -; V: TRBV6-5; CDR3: CASSRQNSPLHF; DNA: TGTGCCAGCAGTCGACAGAATTCACCCCTCCACTTT
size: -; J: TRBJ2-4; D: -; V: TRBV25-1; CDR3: CASSEEGGAGNIQYF; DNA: TGTGCCAGCAGTGAAGAGGGGGGAGCCGGAAACATTCAGTACTTC
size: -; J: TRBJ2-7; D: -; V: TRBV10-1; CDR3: CASSDRCGRPGCPNYEQYF; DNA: TGCGCCAGCAGTGACCGTTGTGGTCGTCCGGGATGCCCAAACTACGAGCAGTACTTC
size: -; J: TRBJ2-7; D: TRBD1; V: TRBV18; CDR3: CASSLDRGRLYEQYF; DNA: TGTGCCAGCTCGCTAGACAGGGGGCGTCTGTACGAGCAGTACTTC
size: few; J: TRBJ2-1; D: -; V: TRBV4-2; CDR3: CASSQATGGDYNEQFF; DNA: TGTGCCAGCAGCCAAGCCACAGGGGGGGATTACAATGAGCAGTTCTTC
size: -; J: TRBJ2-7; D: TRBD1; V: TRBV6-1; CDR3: CASRRTGGTYEQYF; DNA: TGTGCCAGCAGGCGGACAGGGGGGACCTACGAGCAGTACTTC
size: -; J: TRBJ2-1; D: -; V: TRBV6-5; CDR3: CASSTGPGTYNEQFF; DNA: TGTGCCAGCAGTACAGGCCCAGGTACTTACAATGAGCAGTTCTTC